This is a list of T cell receptor beta chains from one sample in a study of T cells in Graves' hyperthyroidism and ophthalmopathy. MiXCR, applied by TCRdb to the multiplex PCR reads, yields one record per CDR3 protein. The table includes roughly 500,000 distinct CDR3 sequences, 46% detected once. The specimen sequenced was peripheral blood or thyroid tissue (not recorded which). These receptors were obtained from an adult woman with Graves' disease, either hyperthyroidism or ophthalmopathy (not recorded which). Both conserved end residues are part of each CDR3. D genes are given only for firm matches. Some rows have no size entry. The others give once, few or many, or a class for an expanded clone.

j_call	v_call	clone_size	d_call	cdr3_aa	cdr3_nt
TRBJ2-2	TRBV15	many	TRBD1	CATDTRQGVDTGELFF	TGTGCCACCGACACCCGACAGGGGGTGGACACCGGGGAGCTGTTTTTT
TRBJ2-7	TRBV7-8	once	-	CASSLLGLDTYEQYF	TGTGCCAGCAGCTTACTCGGCCTAGACACCTACGAGCAGTACTTC
TRBJ1-2	TRBV7-2	-	-	CASSQNPDSNYGYTF	TGCGCCAGCAGCCAAAACCCGGACAGTAACTATGGCTACACCTTC
TRBJ2-5	TRBV20-1	-	-	CSASGGRSETQYF	TGCAGTGCTAGTGGGGGTAGGAGCGAGACCCAGTACTTC
TRBJ2-5	TRBV29-1	many	-	CSVPRRPRETQYF	TGCAGCGTTCCCCGGAGGCCCCGAGAGACCCAGTACTTC
TRBJ2-5	TRBV9	-	-	CASSVGFQETQYF	TGTGCCAGCAGCGTAGGCTTCCAGGAGACCCAGTACTTC
TRBJ1-1	TRBV19	once	-	CATTQGFTEAFF	TGTGCCACCACACAGGGATTTACTGAAGCTTTCTTT
TRBJ1-1	TRBV27	-	-	CASSFSGAEAFF	TGTGCCAGCAGTTTCTCGGGGGCTGAAGCTTTCTTT
TRBJ2-6	TRBV24-1	few	TRBD1	CATSRSDRGLSGANVLTF	TGTGCCACCAGTCGGTCCGACAGGGGGCTTTCTGGGGCCAACGTCCTGACTTTC
TRBJ2-5	TRBV24-1	-	-	CATSDSGGTRETQYF	TGTGCCACCAGTGATTCGGGCGGTACACGAGAGACCCAGTACTTC